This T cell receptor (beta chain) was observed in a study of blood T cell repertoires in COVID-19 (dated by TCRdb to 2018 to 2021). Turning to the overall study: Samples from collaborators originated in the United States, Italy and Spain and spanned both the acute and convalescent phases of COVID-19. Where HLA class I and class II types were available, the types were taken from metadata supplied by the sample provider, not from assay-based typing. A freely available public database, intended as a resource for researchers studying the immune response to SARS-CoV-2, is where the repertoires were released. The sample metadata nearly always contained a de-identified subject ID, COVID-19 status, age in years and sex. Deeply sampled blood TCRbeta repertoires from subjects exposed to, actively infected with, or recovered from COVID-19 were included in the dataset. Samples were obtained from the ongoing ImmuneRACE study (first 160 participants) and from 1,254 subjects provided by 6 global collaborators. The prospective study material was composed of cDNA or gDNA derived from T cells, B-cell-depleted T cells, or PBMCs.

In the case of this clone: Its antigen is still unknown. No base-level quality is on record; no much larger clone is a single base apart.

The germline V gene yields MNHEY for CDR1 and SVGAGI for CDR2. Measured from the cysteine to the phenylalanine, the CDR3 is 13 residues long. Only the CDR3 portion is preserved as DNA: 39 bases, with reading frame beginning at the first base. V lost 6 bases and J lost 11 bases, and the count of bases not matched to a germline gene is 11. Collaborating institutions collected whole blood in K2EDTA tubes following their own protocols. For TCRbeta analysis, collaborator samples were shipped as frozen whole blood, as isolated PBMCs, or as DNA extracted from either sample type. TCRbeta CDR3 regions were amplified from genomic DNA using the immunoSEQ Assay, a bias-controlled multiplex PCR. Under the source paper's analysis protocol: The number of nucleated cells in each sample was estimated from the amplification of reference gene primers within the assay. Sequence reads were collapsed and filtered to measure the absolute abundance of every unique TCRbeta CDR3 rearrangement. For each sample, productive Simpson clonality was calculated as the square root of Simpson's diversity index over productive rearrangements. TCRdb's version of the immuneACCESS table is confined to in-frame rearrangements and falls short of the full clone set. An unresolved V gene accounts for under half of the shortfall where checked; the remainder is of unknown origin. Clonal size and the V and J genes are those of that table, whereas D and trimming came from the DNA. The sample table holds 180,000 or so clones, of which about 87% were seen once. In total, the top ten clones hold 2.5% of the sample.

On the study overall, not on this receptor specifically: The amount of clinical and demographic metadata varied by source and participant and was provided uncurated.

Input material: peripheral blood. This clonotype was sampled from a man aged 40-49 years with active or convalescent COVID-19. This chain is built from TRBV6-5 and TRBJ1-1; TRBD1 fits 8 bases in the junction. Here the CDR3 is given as CASRPGQGGPAFF. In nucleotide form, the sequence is TGTGCCAGCAGACCCGGACAGGGAGGGCCGGCTTTCTTT.